The T cell receptor beta chain described here comes from a study of beta chain features in type 1 diabetes. The authors reverse transcribed all of the isolated RNA, so sequencing captured expressed TCRB transcripts. TCRdb keeps only in-frame clones here, not all; method: immunoSEQ multiplex PCR. The table has approximately 130,000 clones, 15% to 20% seen once. Whole-study findings and limits: Shorter TCRB CDR3s, moderately but significantly so, were found in Type 1 diabetes patients in all four CD4+ subsets.

The germline V gene has CDR1 SQVTM and CDR2 ANQGSEA. The length of the CDR3 is 16 residues. The V end lost 0 bases, the J end lost 4 bases, and 18 bases lay between the germline ends. The sample holds a few counts of this clone. Its matching antigen is unknown. The TCR was taken from a man aged 18 to 29 with type 1 diabetes. Sequenced material: central memory CD4+ T cells from blood. The V and J genes are TRBV29-1 and TRBJ1-2; D unclear. The CDR3 sequence: CSVEDLNTASLYGYTF. In nucleotides, the CDR3 is TGCAGCGTTGAAGACCTAAATACAGCTTCTCTCTATGGCTACACCTTC.